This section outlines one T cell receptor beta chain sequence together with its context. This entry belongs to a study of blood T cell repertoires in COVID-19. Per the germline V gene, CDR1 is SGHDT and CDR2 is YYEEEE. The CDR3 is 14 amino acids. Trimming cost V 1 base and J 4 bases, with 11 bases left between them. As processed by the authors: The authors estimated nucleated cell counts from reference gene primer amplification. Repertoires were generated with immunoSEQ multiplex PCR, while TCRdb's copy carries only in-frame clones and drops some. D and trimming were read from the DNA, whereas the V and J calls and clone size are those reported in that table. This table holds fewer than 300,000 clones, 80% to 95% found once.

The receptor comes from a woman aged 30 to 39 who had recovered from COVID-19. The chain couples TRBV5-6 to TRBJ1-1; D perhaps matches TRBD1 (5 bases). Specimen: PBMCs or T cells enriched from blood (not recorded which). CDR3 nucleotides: TGTGCCAGCAGCTTGAGGCAGGGTGCCACTGAAGCTTTCTTT. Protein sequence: CASSLRQGATEAFF.